The source of this TCR beta chain is a study of read filtering for tumor transcriptome and immune sequencing. Study observations and caveats: Dropping single-read clonotypes raised IR-seq and RNA-seq shared-clonotype correlation.

From about 0.4 ug of RNA, a library with molecular barcoded alpha/delta and beta/gamma adaptors was made. Each CDR3 protein is one row after TCRdb ran MiXCR on the reads. The sample shows 85,000 to 100,000 distinct CDR3 sequences, roughly 21% of them seen only once. At the time of active disease, bone marrow was collected from every patient. The V segment lost 3 bases and the J segment 5 bases; nucleotides outside the gene matches: 7. Germline V gives CDR1 MNHNS, CDR2 SASEGT. This CDR3 is 15 amino acids long. Many counts were recorded for this clonotype. Its specificity is unknown. The sequenced sample was a population of CD138-negative cells sorted from bone marrow. This sequence was found in a donor at least 40 years old with multiple myeloma. The chain uses TRBV6-1 and TRBJ2-3, with 8 positions matching TRBD2. The CDR3 region is CASSDTGGPRDTQYF. The CDR3 region has the DNA TGTGCCAGCAGTGATACGGGGGGGCCAAGAGATACGCAGTATTTT.